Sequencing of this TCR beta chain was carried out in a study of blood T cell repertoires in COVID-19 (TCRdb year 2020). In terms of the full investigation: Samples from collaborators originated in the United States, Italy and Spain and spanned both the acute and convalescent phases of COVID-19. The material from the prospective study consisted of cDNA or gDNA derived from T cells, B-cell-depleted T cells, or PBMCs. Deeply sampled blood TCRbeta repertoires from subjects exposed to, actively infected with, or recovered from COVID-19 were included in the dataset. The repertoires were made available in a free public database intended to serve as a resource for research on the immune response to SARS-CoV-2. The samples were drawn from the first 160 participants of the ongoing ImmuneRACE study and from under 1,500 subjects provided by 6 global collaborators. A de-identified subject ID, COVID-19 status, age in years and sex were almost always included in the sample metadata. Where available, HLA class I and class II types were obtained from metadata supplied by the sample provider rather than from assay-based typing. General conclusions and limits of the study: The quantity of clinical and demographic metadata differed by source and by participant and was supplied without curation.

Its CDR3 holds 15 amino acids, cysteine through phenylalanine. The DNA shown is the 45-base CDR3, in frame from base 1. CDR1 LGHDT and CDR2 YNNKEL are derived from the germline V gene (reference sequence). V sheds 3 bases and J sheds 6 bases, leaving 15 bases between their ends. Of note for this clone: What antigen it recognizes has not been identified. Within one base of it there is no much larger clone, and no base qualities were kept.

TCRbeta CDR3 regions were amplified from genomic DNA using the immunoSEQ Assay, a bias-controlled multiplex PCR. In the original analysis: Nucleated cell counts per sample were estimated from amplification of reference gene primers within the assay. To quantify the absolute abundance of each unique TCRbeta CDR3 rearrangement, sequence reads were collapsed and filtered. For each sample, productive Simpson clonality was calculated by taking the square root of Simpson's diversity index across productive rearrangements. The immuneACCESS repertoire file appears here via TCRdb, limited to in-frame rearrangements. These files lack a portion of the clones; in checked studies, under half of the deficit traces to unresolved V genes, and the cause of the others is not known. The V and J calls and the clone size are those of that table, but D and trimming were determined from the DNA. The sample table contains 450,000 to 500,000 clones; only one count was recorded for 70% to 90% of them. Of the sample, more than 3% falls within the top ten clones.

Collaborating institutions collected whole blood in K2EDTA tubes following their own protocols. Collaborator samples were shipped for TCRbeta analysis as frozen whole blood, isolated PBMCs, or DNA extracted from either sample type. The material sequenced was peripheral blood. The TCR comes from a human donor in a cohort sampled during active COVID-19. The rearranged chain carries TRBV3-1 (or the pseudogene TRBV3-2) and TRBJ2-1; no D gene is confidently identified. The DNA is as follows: TGTGCCAGCAGCCACCGGTACCAGCGCGGCAATGAGCAGTTCTTC. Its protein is CASSHRYQRGNEQFF.